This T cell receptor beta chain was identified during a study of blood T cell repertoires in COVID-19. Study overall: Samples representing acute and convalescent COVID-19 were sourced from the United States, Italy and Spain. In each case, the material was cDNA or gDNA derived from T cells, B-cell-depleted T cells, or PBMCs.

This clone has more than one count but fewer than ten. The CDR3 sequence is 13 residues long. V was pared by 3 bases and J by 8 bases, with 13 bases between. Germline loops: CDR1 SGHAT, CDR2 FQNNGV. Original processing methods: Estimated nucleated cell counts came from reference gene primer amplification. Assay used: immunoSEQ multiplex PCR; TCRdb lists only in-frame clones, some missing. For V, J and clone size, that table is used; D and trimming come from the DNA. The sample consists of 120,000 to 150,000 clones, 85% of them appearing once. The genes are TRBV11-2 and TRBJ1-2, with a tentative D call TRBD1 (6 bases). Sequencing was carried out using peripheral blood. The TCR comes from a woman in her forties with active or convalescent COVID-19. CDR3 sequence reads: CASSFGGRRGYTF. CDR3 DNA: TGTGCCAGCAGCTTCGGGGGGCGGCGAGGCTACACCTTC.